The next 20 T cell receptor beta chains were all read from a single sample in a study of T-cell memory formation after mild COVID-19. TCRdb recomputed calls from the 5' RACE reads with MiXCR, one row per CDR3 protein. The sample has under 700,000 distinct CDR3 sequences; about 20% are singletons. Sequencing was carried out using PBMCs or a T cell subset sorted from them (not recorded which). Every receptor here comes from an adult woman who had mild COVID-19 (a few samples of this study predate the infection). Cell type and time point are not known.

The gene calls are TRBV9 and TRBJ2-7, with 9 bases that match TRBD1. Germline V gives CDR1 SGDLS, CDR2 YYNGEE. This CDR3 spans 15 amino acids. With 3 bases clipped from V and 3 bases from J, the junction kept 7 bases outside the gene matches. In DNA, the CDR3 is TGTGCCAGCAGCGGAGGACAGGGGATACACTACGAGCAGTACTTC. It encodes CASSGGQGIHYEQYF.

This clonotype has a single count. The chain employs TRBV4-1 and TRBJ2-3, with TRBD2 as a possible D gene (5 bases). The V gene lost 4 bases and the J gene lost 2 bases, with 16 bases spanning the gap. The CDR3 extends over 16 amino acids. CDR1 and CDR2 (germline): MGHRA, YSYEKL. The CDR3 reads CASSLLGPGNTDTQYF. DNA for the CDR3: TGCGCCAGCAGCCTTCTGGGTCCGGGGAACACAGATACGCAGTATTTT.

The gene calls are TRBV7-2 and TRBJ1-2, with D tentatively TRBD1 (5 bases). Germline-derived CDR1 and CDR2 are SGHTA and FQGNSA. V was cut by 1 base and J by 8 bases, with 14 bases left in between. This CDR3 is built from 14 residues. In DNA form, the CDR3 reads TGTGCCAGCAGCTTAGAACTAGGGGCGTACGGCTACACCTTC. It codes for CASSLELGAYGYTF.

This clonotype was counted only a few times. The CDR3 loop is CASSQHTRNTGELFF. The CDR3 bases are TGCGCCAGCAGCCAACACACGCGGAACACCGGGGAGCTGTTTTTT. This chain uses TRBV4-1 with TRBJ2-2, with D unclear. The germline CDR1 and CDR2 sequences are MGHRA and YSYEKL. V lost 2 bases to trimming and J lost 1 base, with 8 bases between them. CDR3 size: 15 residues.

The chain has TRBV3-1 and TRBJ2-7; 7 bases map to TRBD1. CDR1 is LGHDT and CDR2 is YNNKEL in the germline V gene (reference sequence). V lost 3 bases and J lost 2; bases outside the gene matches: 4. This CDR3 contains 14 residues. The CDR3 sequence: CASSQYRGPYEQYF. As DNA, the CDR3 is TGTGCCAGCAGCCAGTACAGGGGTCCCTACGAGCAGTACTTC.

This clonotype was seen more than once but under ten times. CDR3 sequence: CASTPKRQGVEAFF. The DNA for the CDR3 is TGTGCCAGCACCCCTAAGAGGCAGGGGGTAGAAGCTTTCTTT. The V call is TRBV12-3 or TRBV12-4, the J call TRBJ1-1; 7 bases are a match to TRBD1. Germline trimming cut 7 bases from V and 8 bases from J; bases unmatched to any gene: 13. The CDR3 has 14 amino acids.

The rearrangement uses TRBV6-5 and TRBJ1-4; TRBD1 aligns across 8 bases. V shed 6 bases and J 2 bases; nucleotides not matched to a gene: 2. Looked up from germline, CDR1 is MNHEY and CDR2 is SVGAGI. This CDR3 contains 14 residues. CDR3 nucleotides: TGTGCCAGCAGGAGGACAGGGACTAATGAAAAACTGTTTTTT. It encodes CASRRTGTNEKLFF.

The chain joins TRBV5-6 to TRBJ1-2; D is unclear. The V gene's germline CDR1 is SGHDT and CDR2 YYEEEE. This CDR3 comprises 20 residues. Deletions cut 1 base from V and 2 bases from J, with 27 bases between. Here the CDR3 reads CASSLRETRHLIGKNYGYTF. For the CDR3, the DNA is TGTGCCAGCAGCTTGCGTGAGACTAGACATCTTATAGGGAAGAACTATGGCTACACCTTC.

This clonotype was recorded once. The rearrangement links TRBV4-1 to TRBJ2-3; unclear D gene. Trimming removed 2 bases from V and 4 bases from J, with 13 bases in between. Per the germline V gene, CDR1 is MGHRA and CDR2 is YSYEKL. CDR3 size: 15 residues. CDR3 amino acids: CASSQPDFAADTQYF. The DNA of the CDR3 is TGCGCCAGCAGCCAACCGGATTTCGCGGCAGATACGCAGTATTTT.

V and J are TRBV20-1 and TRBJ2-1; the D gene could be TRBD1 or TRBD2 (5 bases each). CDR1 and CDR2 (germline): DFQATT, SNEGSKA (reference sequence). The CDR3 has 13 amino acids. Between the trimmed V and J ends, which lost 0 bases and 6 bases, there was a span of 9 bases. In DNA, the CDR3 is TGCAGTGCTAGAGAACTAGGGGTCAATGAGCAGTTCTTC. Protein sequence: CSARELGVNEQFF.

The chain couples TRBV7-6 to TRBJ2-7, with D tentatively TRBD2 (5 bases). Per germline, CDR1 SGHVS and CDR2 FNYEAQ. The V end lost 2 bases, the J end lost 2 bases, and 7 bases lay between the germline ends. The CDR3 totals 13 residues. In DNA, the CDR3 is TGTGCCAGCAGCTTATCGGGAACCTACGAGCAGTACTTC. Translated, it gives CASSLSGTYEQYF.

At least ten counts were recorded for this clonotype. The chain recombines TRBV28 with TRBJ2-7; D assignment may be TRBD1 or TRBD2 (5 bases each). CDR3 length: 17 residues. Trimming shortened V by 5 bases and J by 1 base, and 21 bases separated the two germline ends. Germline CDR1 MDHEN, CDR2 SYDVKM. CDR3 amino acids: CASSPPPVGVRSYEQYF. Here the CDR3 DNA reads TGTGCCAGCAGTCCACCCCCCGTGGGGGTGAGGTCCTACGAGCAGTACTTC.

CDR3 bases: TGTGCCAATCAGACCGGGACAGGGAATCCCAACTATGGCTACACCTTC. Its translation is CANQTGTGNPNYGYTF. The chain has TRBV12-3 or TRBV12-4 and TRBJ1-2; 9 positions agree with TRBD1. With V trimmed by 10 bases and J by 2 bases, 14 bases remained unmatched. The CDR3 extends over 16 amino acids.

The V call is TRBV15, the J call TRBJ2-4; 9 bases map to TRBD1. J lost 6 bases, V lost 2 bases, and 14 bases had no gene match. The length of the CDR3 is 18 residues. Germline V gives CDR1 LNHNV, CDR2 YYDKDF (reference sequence). The CDR3, as DNA: TGTGCCACCAGCAGACACGGGACAGGGACGGGGAAAGCAAACATTCAGTACTTC. Its protein product is CATSRHGTGTGKANIQYF.

This sequence joins TRBV12-3 or TRBV12-4 and TRBJ1-2; tentatively, D is TRBD1 (6 bases). Trimming pared 5 bases from V and 4 bases from J, leaving 11 bases between. This CDR3 region has 13 residues. CDR3 residues: CASSRGQTYGYTF. In nucleotides, the CDR3 is TGTGCCAGCAGTAGAGGACAGACCTATGGCTACACCTTC.

The chain joins TRBV30 to TRBJ1-2; D perhaps matches TRBD1 (5 bases). The CDR3 consists of 13 residues. Germline CDR1 and CDR2: GTSNPN and SVGIG (reference sequence). V was shortened by 5 bases and J by 2 bases, with 12 bases between the two germline ends. The CDR3 sequence: CAWGTDWNYGYTF. The CDR3 nucleotides are TGTGCCTGGGGGACCGACTGGAACTATGGCTACACCTTC.

V and J are TRBV6-6 and TRBJ2-3; the D call may be TRBD1 or TRBD2 (6 bases each). The CDR3 totals 16 residues. The V gene lost 0 bases and the J gene lost 3 bases, with 13 bases spanning the gap. The germline gives CDR1 MNHNY, CDR2 SVGAGI (reference sequence). The CDR3 loop reads CASSYSRGVLTDTQYF. Here the CDR3 DNA reads TGTGCCAGCAGTTACTCGAGGGGGGTTTTAACAGATACGCAGTATTTT.

The chain combines TRBV19 with TRBJ1-1, with a possible D match to TRBD1 (5 bases). This CDR3 contains 13 residues. In germline, CDR1 is LNHDA, CDR2 SQIVND (reference sequence). V dropped 3 bases and J dropped 4 bases, with 9 bases sitting between them. The CDR3 region has the DNA TGTGCCAGTAGTATGGGGCCAAGCACTGAAGCTTTCTTT. It translates to CASSMGPSTEAFF.

V usage is TRBV12-3 or TRBV12-4 and J usage is TRBJ1-3; D is undetermined. The CDR3 has 17 residues. Trimming removed 6 bases from V and 0 bases from J, with 18 bases in between. The CDR3 nucleotides are TGTGCCAGCAGCCGGCTAGCTACAGCAGTCTCTGGAAACACCATATATTTT. It yields the protein CASSRLATAVSGNTIYF.

Ten or more counts support this clonotype. The rearrangement uses TRBV7-9 and TRBJ2-3, with TRBD2 matching 8 bases. The CDR3 is made up of 16 amino acids. V shed 4 bases, J shed 4 bases, and the junction held 10 bases outside the gene matches. Germline lookup yields CDR1 SEHNR and CDR2 FQNEAQ (reference sequence). The CDR3 DNA follows: TGTGCCAGCAGCTCTCTGGATCGGGGGGGGGCAGATACGCAGTATTTT. Protein sequence: CASSSLDRGGADTQYF.